The following is a T cell receptor beta chain sequence with its context. Antigen: not known. Germline loops: CDR1 SEHNR, CDR2 FQNEAQ (reference sequence). Unmatched junction bases numbered 3, after V lost 4 bases and J lost 1 base. The CDR3 is 14 residues long. The data originate from a study of cytotoxic CD8 clonotypes in ibrutinib-treated CLL. Study context: Samples showed on average roughly 260,000 productive templates and roughly 90,000 productive rearrangements.

Some clones are missing from TCRdb's copy, which holds only in-frame ones; the method was immunoSEQ multiplex PCR. The sample lists approximately 150,000 clones, about 88% occurring once. Notes on the study in general: At ibrutinib response, clonality increased, and at progression it declined back toward baseline. Public clonotypes, found uncommonly, either contracted or stayed stable on treatment. Sampling of sustained-remission and progressing patients occurred at differing times.

The clonotype comes from a human donor with chronic lymphocytic leukemia. This material consisted of PBMCs, taken at disease progression, from a patient treated with ibrutinib. J is TRBJ2-7 and V is TRBV7-9; 8 bases line up with TRBD1. The CDR3 DNA is TGTGCCAGCAGCTCGGACAGGGCATCCTACGAGCAGTACTTC. Amino acid sequence: CASSSDRASYEQYF.